This T cell receptor (beta chain) was captured by sequencing in a study of T cells in Graves' hyperthyroidism and ophthalmopathy. The CDR3 regions of TCR beta were amplified from RNA transcripts. The study used the HTBI primer set for a first-round RT-PCR of the TCR CDR3. TCRdb recomputed calls from the multiplex PCR reads with MiXCR, one row per CDR3 protein. The table shows roughly 360,000 distinct CDR3 sequences, with roughly 14% occurring only once. This clonotype has a count of ten or more. CDR3 size: 14 residues. In germline, CDR1 is KGHDR, CDR2 SFDVKD. The V gene lost 4 bases and the J gene lost 3 bases, with 11 bases spanning the gap.

What was sequenced was blood. J is TRBJ2-5 and V is TRBV24-1; a weak D match, TRBD2 (5 bases). The sequence derives from a man aged 25 to 45 with Graves' hyperthyroidism that later progressed to Graves' ophthalmopathy. The DNA of the CDR3 is TGTGCCACCAGTGAGCCCCGGGAAAAAGAGACCCAGTACTTC. This sequence encodes CATSEPREKETQYF.